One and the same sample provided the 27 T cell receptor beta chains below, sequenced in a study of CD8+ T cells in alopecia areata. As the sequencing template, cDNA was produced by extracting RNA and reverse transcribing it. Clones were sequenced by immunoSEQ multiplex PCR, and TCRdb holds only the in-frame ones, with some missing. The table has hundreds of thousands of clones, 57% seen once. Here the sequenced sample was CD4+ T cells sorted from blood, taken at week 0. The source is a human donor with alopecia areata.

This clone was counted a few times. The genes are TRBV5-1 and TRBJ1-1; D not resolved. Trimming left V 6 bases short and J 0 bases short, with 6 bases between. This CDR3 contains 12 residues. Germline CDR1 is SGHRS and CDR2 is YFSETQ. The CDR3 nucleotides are TGCGCCAGCAAAGAGATGAACACTGAAGCTTTCTTT. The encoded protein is CASKEMNTEAFF.

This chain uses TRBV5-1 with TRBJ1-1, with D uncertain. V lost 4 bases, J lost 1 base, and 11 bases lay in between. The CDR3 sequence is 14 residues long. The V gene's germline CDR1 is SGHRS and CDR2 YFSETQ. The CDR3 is CASSGSSRNTEAFF. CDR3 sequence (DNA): TGCGCCAGCAGCGGAAGCTCAAGGAACACTGAAGCTTTCTTT.

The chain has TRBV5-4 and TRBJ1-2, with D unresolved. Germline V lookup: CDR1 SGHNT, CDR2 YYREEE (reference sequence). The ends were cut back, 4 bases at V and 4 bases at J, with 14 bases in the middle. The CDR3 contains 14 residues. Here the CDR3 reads CASSDQTFGYGYTF. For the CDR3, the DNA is TGTGCCAGCAGCGATCAGACATTCGGCTATGGCTACACCTTC.

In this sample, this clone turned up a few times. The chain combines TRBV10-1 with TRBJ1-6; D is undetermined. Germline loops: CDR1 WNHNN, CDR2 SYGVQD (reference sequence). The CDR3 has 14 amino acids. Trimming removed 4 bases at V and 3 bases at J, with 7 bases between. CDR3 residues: CASSVGFYNSPLHF. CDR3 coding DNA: TGCGCCAGCAGTGTTGGGTTCTATAATTCACCCCTCCACTTT.

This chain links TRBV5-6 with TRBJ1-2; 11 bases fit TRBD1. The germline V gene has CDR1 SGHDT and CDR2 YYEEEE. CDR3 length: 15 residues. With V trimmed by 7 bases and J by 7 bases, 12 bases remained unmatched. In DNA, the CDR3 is TGTGCCAGCTTCCGGACAGGGGGCCTGGTGGGTGGCTACACCTTC. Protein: CASFRTGGLVGGYTF.

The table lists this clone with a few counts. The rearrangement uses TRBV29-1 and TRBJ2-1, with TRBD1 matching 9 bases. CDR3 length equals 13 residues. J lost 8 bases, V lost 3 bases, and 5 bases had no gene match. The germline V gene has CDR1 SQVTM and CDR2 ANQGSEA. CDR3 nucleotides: TGCAGCGTTGATGGGACAGGGTCCCATGAGCAGTTCTTC. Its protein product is CSVDGTGSHEQFF.

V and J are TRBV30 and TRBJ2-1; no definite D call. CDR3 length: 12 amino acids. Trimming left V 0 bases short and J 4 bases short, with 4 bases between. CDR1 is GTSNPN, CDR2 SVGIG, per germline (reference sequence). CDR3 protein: CAWSVRYNEQFF. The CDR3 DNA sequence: TGTGCCTGGAGTGTCAGGTACAATGAGCAGTTCTTC.

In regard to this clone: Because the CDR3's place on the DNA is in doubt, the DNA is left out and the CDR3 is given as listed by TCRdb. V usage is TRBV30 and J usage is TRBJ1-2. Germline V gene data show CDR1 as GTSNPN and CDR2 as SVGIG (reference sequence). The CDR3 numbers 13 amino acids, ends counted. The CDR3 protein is CAWSNWGVGVGTF.

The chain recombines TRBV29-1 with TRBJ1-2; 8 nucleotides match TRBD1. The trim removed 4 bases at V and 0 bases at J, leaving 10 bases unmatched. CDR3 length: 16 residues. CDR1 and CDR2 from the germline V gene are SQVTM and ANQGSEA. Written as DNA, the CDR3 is TGCAGCGTTGTGTTGGACAGGGAGGATACTAACTATGGCTACACCTTC. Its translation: CSVVLDREDTNYGYTF.

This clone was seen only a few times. The chain's CDR3 is CASSGGARGPGDTQYF. The DNA of the CDR3 is TGTGCCAGCAGCGGAGGAGCCAGGGGGCCCGGAGATACGCAGTATTTT. The V call is TRBV7-9, the J call TRBJ2-3; 8 nucleotides line up with TRBD1. The junction had 12 bases not matched to a gene; V was cut back by 5 bases and J by 5 bases. Germline CDR1 SEHNR, CDR2 FQNEAQ (reference sequence). The CDR3 has 16 amino acids.

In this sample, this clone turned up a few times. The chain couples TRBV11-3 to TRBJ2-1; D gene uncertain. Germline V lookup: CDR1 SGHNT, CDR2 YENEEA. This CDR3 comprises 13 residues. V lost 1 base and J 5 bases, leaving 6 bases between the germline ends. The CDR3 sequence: CASSLAYDNEQFF. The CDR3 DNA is TGTGCCAGCAGCTTAGCCTACGACAATGAGCAGTTCTTC.

The CDR3 DNA follows: TGTGCCAGCTCACCATCCTCGCCAACCTACGAGCAGTACTTC. This codes for CASSPSSPTYEQYF. The chain has TRBV18 and TRBJ2-7; D not resolved. CDR1 and CDR2 (germline): KGHSH, LQKENI. This CDR3 has 14 amino acids. V shed 2 bases and J shed 2 bases, with 10 bases lying between them.

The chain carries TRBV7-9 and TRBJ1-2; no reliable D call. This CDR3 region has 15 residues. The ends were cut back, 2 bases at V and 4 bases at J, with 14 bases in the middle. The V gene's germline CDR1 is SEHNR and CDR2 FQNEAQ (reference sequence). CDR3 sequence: CASSLTGRTLYGYTF. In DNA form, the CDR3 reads TGTGCCAGCAGCTTAACGGGCCGTACCCTCTATGGCTACACCTTC.

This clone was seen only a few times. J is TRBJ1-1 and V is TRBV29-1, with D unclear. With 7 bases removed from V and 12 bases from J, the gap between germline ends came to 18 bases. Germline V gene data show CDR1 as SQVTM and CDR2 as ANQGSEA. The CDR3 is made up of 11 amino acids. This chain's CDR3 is CSAGEGSATFF. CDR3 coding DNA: TGCAGCGCTGGGGAAGGGTCCGCAACTTTCTTT.

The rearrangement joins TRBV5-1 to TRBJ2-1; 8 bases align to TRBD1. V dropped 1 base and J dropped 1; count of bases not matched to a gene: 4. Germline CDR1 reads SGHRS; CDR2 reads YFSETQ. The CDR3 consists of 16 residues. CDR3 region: CASSLSTGVSYNEQFF. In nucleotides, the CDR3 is TGCGCCAGCAGCTTGTCGACAGGGGTTTCCTACAATGAGCAGTTCTTC.

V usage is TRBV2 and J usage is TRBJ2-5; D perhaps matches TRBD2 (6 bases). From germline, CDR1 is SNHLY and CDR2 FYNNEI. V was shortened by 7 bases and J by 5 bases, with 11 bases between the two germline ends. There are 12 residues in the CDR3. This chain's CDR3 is CASMAGSETQYF. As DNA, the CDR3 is TGTGCCAGCATGGCGGGATCGGAGACCCAGTACTTC. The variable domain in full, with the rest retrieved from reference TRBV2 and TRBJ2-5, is EPEVTQTPSHQVTQMGQEVILRCVPISNHLYFYWYRQILGQKVEFLVSFYNNEISEKSEIFDDQFSVERPDGSNFTLKIRSTKLEDSAMYFCASMAGSETQYFGPGTRLLVL.

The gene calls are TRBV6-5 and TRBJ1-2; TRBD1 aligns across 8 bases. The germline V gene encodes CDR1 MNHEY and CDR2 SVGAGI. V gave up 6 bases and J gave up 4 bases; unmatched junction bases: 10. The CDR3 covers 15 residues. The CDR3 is CASRSTGERSYGYTF. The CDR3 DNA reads TGTGCCAGCAGGTCGACAGGGGAAAGGAGCTATGGCTACACCTTC.

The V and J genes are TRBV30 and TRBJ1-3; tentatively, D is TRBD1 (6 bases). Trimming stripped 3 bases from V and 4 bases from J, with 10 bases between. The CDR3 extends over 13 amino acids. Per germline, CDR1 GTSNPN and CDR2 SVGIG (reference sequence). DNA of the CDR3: TGTGCCTGGAGAACAGGGACGGGAAACACCATATATTTT. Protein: CAWRTGTGNTIYF.

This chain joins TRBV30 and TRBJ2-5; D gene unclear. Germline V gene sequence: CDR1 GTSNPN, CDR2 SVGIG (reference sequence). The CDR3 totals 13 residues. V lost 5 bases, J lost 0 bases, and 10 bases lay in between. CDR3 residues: CAWAGRNQETQYF. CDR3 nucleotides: TGTGCCTGGGCAGGACGGAACCAAGAGACCCAGTACTTC.

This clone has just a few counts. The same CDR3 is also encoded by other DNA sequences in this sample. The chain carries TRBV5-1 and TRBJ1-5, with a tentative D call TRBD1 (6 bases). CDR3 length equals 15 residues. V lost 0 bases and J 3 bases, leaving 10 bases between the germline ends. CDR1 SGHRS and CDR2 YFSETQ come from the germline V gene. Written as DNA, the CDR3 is TGCGCCAGCAGCTTGGAAGGACAGTTCAATCAGCCCCAGCATTTT. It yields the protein CASSLEGQFNQPQHF.

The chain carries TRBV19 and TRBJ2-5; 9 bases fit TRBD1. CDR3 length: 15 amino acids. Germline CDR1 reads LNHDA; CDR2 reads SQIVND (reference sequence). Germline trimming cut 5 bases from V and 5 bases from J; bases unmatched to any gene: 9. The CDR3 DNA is TGTGCCAGTAGTGTCCAGGGGACAGGGAAGGAGACCCAGTACTTC. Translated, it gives CASSVQGTGKETQYF.

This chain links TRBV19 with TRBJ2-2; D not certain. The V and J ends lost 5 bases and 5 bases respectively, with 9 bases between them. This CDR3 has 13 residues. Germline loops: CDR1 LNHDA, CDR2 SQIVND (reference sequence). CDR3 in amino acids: CASSLGRTGELFF. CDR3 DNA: TGTGCCAGTAGTCTCGGTAGGACCGGGGAGCTGTTTTTT.

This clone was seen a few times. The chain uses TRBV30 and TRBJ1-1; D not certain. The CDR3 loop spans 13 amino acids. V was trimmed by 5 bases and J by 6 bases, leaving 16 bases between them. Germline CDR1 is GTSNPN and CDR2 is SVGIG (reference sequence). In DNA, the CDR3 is TGTGCCTGGTGTTGCATCAGGTGGCCTGAAGCTTTCTTT. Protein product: CAWCCIRWPEAFF.

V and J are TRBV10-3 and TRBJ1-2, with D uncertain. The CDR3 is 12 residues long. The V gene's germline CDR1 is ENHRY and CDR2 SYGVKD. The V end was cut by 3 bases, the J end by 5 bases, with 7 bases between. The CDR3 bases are TGTGCCATCAGTGATGGAGTTTATGGCTACACCTTC. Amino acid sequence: CAISDGVYGYTF.

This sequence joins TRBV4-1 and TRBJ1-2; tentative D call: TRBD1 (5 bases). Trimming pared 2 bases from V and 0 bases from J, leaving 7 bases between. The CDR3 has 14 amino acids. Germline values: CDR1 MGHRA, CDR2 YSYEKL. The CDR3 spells CASSQQGPNYGYTF. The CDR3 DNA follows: TGCGCCAGCAGCCAACAGGGACCTAACTATGGCTACACCTTC.

The CDR3 DNA follows: TGCGCCAGCAGCCCTCGCAGTTTCCGGGACAGAGACTCCTACGAGCAGTACTTC. Amino acid sequence: CASSPRSFRDRDSYEQYF. The V call is TRBV4-1, the J call TRBJ2-7; TRBD1 agrees at 7 bases. The germline V gene encodes CDR1 MGHRA and CDR2 YSYEKL. J gave up 0 bases and V 4 bases, and 15 bases lay outside the gene matches. The CDR3 contains 18 residues.

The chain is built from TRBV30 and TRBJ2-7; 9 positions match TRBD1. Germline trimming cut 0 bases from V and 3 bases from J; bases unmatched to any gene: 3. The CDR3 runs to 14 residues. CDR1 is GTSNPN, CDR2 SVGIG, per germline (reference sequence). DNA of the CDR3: TGTGCCTGGAGTGTTCCGGGACAGGGCTACGAGCAGTACTTC. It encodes CAWSVPGQGYEQYF.